This is a list of T cell receptor beta chains from one sample in a study of OX40 agonist ivuxolimab in advanced cancers. The repertoire was sequenced with immunoSEQ multiplex PCR; TCRdb's copy has only in-frame clones and lacks some. The sample contains 43,000 or so clones, 87% of which appear only once. This sample comprised CD4+ or CD8+ T cells sorted from blood, obtained in a trial of the OX40 agonist ivuxolimab. The receptors shown here come from an adult with an advanced solid tumor such as melanoma, head and neck, liver or kidney cancer. Both conserved end residues are part of each CDR3. A D gene is named only where the DNA matches it firmly. Rows give clone size only sometimes, using once, few, many, or a class for an expanded clone.

j_call | clone_size | d_call | v_call | cdr3_aa | cdr3_nt
TRBJ2-5 | . | TRBD1 | TRBV9 | CASSAAGGPETQYF | TGTGCCAGCAGCGCCGCAGGGGGCCCAGAGACCCAGTACTTC
TRBJ1-5 | once | TRBD1 | TRBV28 | CASSLFPGGRAQPQHF | TGTGCCAGCAGTTTATTTCCAGGGGGGCGCGCTCAGCCCCAGCATTTT
TRBJ2-4 | . | . | TRBV19 | CASNLGKKNIQYF | TGTGCCAGTAACCTAGGCAAGAAAAACATTCAGTACTTC
TRBJ2-7 | . | TRBD2 | TRBV18 | CASSPPELAGFEQYF | TGTGCCAGCTCACCACCTGAGCTAGCGGGATTCGAGCAGTACTTC
TRBJ2-7 | once | TRBD2 | TRBV30 | CAWKNGGLAAGEQYF | TGTGCCTGGAAAAATGGGGGTCTAGCGGCCGGCGAGCAGTACTTC
TRBJ1-2 | . | TRBD1 | TRBV6-6 | CASDTDRGPGGYTF | TGTGCCAGCGATACCGACAGGGGTCCTGGAGGCTACACCTTC
TRBJ2-5 | . | . | TRBV21-1 | CASNERGTQETQYF | TGTGCCAGCAACGAGAGGGGGACCCAAGAGACCCAGTACTTC
TRBJ2-7 | . | TRBD1 | TRBV5-5 | CASSTGAQVHEQYF | TGTGCCAGCAGCACAGGGGCCCAGGTCCACGAGCAGTACTTC
TRBJ2-7 | . | . | TRBV7-2 | CASSAQGSSYEQYF | TGTGCCAGCAGCGCTCAGGGCAGCTCCTACGAGCAGTACTTC
TRBJ2-5 | . | . | TRBV6-6 | CASSFPRTDQETQYF | TGTGCCAGCAGCTTCCCCCGGACGGACCAAGAGACCCAGTACTTC
TRBJ2-3 | once | . | TRBV28 | CASSTGGASTDTQYF | TGTGCCAGCAGTACAGGTGGGGCTAGCACAGATACGCAGTATTTT
TRBJ2-1 | . | TRBD2 | TRBV2 | CASREGLAGNNEQFF | TGTGCCAGCAGGGAGGGACTAGCGGGAAACAATGAGCAGTTCTTC
TRBJ2-2 | . | TRBD2 | TRBV5-1 | CASTWLAGTGELFF | TGCGCCAGCACGTGGCTAGCGGGAACCGGGGAGCTGTTTTTT
TRBJ2-3 | . | . | TRBV7-9 | CASSLNPRTTDTQYF | TGTGCCAGCAGCTTAAACCCGCGGACCACAGATACGCAGTATTTT
TRBJ1-1 | . | . | TRBV4-1 | CASNADMGVPPNTEAFF | TGCGCCAGTAACGCGGATATGGGGGTCCCTCCGAACACTGAAGCTTTCTTT
TRBJ2-2 | . | TRBD1 | TRBV7-9 | CASSRDSTGELFF | TGTGCCAGCAGTCGGGACAGCACCGGGGAGCTGTTTTTT
TRBJ2-1 | . | . | TRBV10-3 | CAISTMGLANNEQFF | TGTGCCATCAGTACGATGGGGCTAGCCAACAATGAGCAGTTCTTC
TRBJ1-5 | . | . | TRBV27 | CASSSLRGAAPPQHF | TGTGCCAGCAGTTCGCTGAGGGGGGCCGCTCCGCCCCAGCATTTT
TRBJ2-1 | . | . | TRBV7-2 | CASSLYSEQFF | TGTGCCAGCAGCTTGTACTCTGAGCAGTTCTTC
TRBJ1-2 | . | . | TRBV18 | CASSPDWTAHNYGYTF | TGTGCCAGCTCACCCGACTGGACGGCTCATAACTATGGCTACACCTTC
TRBJ1-1 | . | . | TRBV27 | CASSLRGDTEAFF | TGTGCCAGCAGCCTTCGCGGGGACACTGAAGCTTTCTTT
TRBJ2-1 | . | TRBD2 | TRBV29-1 | CSALRGLAANYNEQFF | TGCAGCGCCCTTCGGGGACTAGCGGCTAACTACAATGAGCAGTTCTTC
TRBJ1-1 | . | . | TRBV13 | CASSPLDATEAFF | TGTGCCAGCAGCCCACTGGACGCGACTGAAGCTTTCTTT
TRBJ2-7 | . | TRBD1 | TRBV7-3 | CASSYQPTGFLSEQYF | TGTGCCAGCAGCTACCAACCGACAGGGTTCCTCTCCGAGCAGTACTTC
TRBJ1-5 | . | TRBD1 | TRBV20-1 | CSAGQDQPQHF | TGCAGTGCTGGACAGGATCAGCCCCAGCATTTT
TRBJ2-5 | few | TRBD2 | TRBV19 | CASSIGLAGPQYF | TGTGCCAGTAGTATTGGGCTAGCGGGACCCCAGTACTTC
TRBJ1-1 | . | . | TRBV18 | CASSPQGNTEAFF | TGTGCCAGCTCACCGCAGGGGAACACTGAAGCTTTCTTT
TRBJ2-1 | . | TRBD1 | TRBV4-1 | CASSQAGQMYNEQFF | TGCGCCAGCAGCCAAGCGGGACAGATGTACAATGAGCAGTTCTTC
TRBJ1-1 | . | . | TRBV6-6 | CASSYSWGGIAEAFF | TGTGCCAGCAGTTACTCGTGGGGGGGAATAGCTGAAGCTTTCTTT
TRBJ2-4 | once | TRBD1 | TRBV7-9 | CASSQGAERGKNIQYF | TGTGCCAGCAGCCAGGGGGCGGAGCGTGGCAAAAACATTCAGTACTTC
TRBJ2-7 | . | . | TRBV5-1 | CASSAPPAEGQYF | TGCGCCAGCAGCGCCCCTCCAGCCGAGGGACAGTACTTC
TRBJ2-1 | medium-sized | TRBD2 | TRBV6-4 | CASSDSTSGSNEQFF | TGTGCCAGCAGTGACTCGACTAGCGGGAGCAATGAGCAGTTCTTC
TRBJ2-1 | once | . | TRBV6-5 | CASRKDLTYNEQFF | TGTGCCAGCAGGAAGGACTTAACCTACAATGAGCAGTTCTTC
TRBJ2-3 | . | . | TRBV5-1 | CASSLATTGRLDTQYF | TGCGCCAGCAGCTTGGCAACAACCGGACGGCTAGATACGCAGTATTTT
TRBJ2-5 | . | TRBD1 | TRBV28 | CASSLIRTGETQYF | TGTGCCAGCAGTTTAATCCGGACAGGAGAGACCCAGTACTTC
TRBJ2-2 | . | . | TRBV28 | CASSLGSLANTGELFF | TGTGCCAGCAGTTTAGGTTCCTTAGCGAACACCGGGGAGCTGTTTTTT
TRBJ2-5 | . | . | TRBV10-1 | CASSDGWETQYF | TGCGCCAGCAGTGACGGTTGGGAGACCCAGTACTTC
TRBJ2-7 | . | . | TRBV4-2 | CASSQGGSEQYF | TGTGCCAGCAGCCAAGGGGGGTCCGAGCAGTACTTC
TRBJ1-4 | . | . | TRBV27 | CASTQPGLRGTNEKLFF | TGTGCCAGCACCCAACCGGGCCTTAGGGGGACTAATGAAAAACTGTTTTTT
TRBJ2-7 | . | . | TRBV6-6 | CASRRRGPAYEQYF | TGTGCCAGCAGGAGGAGGGGTCCTGCCTACGAGCAGTACTTC
TRBJ2-6 | . | . | TRBV9 | CASSRADSGANVLTF | TGTGCCAGCAGCAGGGCTGACTCTGGGGCCAACGTCCTGACTTTC
TRBJ1-1 | . | . | TRBV28 | CASRVGVGDTEAFF | TGTGCCAGCAGGGTAGGGGTCGGGGACACTGAAGCTTTCTTT
TRBJ2-5 | . | . | TRBV7-7 | CASSSTVKETQYF | TGTGCTAGCAGCTCGACAGTTAAAGAGACCCAGTACTTC
TRBJ2-3 | . | . | TRBV4-2 | CASSQDKHTDTQYF | TGTGCCAGCAGCCAAGACAAGCACACAGATACGCAGTATTTT
TRBJ1-1 | . | TRBD1 | TRBV18 | CASSPKDRGNMNTEAFF | TGTGCCAGCTCACCAAAGGACAGGGGGAACATGAACACTGAAGCTTTCTTT
TRBJ2-7 | . | TRBD1 | TRBV29-1 | CSVLDRASYEQYF | TGCAGCGTCCTGGACAGGGCCTCCTACGAGCAGTACTTC
TRBJ2-7 | . | TRBD1 | TRBV19 | CASSMMTGGYEQYF | TGTGCCAGTAGTATGATGACAGGGGGTTACGAGCAGTACTTC
TRBJ2-5 | . | . | TRBV18 | CASSPNRDKETQYF | TGTGCCAGCTCACCCAACAGGGATAAAGAGACCCAGTACTTC
TRBJ2-6 | few | . | TRBV6-6 | CASSYSGTGANVLTF | TGTGCCAGCAGTTACTCTGGGACTGGGGCCAACGTCCTGACTTTC
TRBJ1-5 | few | TRBD1 | TRBV6-1 | CASSEQGRGLRQPQHF | TGTGCCAGCAGTGAACAGGGCAGGGGGCTCCGTCAGCCCCAGCATTTT
TRBJ2-7 | . | TRBD1 | TRBV4-2 | CASSQDHRDRGFYEQYF | TGTGCCAGCAGCCAAGACCACCGGGACAGGGGATTCTACGAGCAGTACTTC
TRBJ1-1 | . | . | TRBV18 | CASSPSFGQLNTEAFF | TGTGCCAGCTCCCCTAGTTTCGGACAGTTGAACACTGAAGCTTTCTTT
TRBJ2-3 | . | TRBD2 | TRBV7-8 | CASSPGLAGYDTQYF | TGTGCCAGCAGTCCAGGACTAGCGGGATACGATACGCAGTATTTT
TRBJ2-1 | . | TRBD2 | TRBV4-2 | CASSQEVGGRYNEQFF | TGTGCCAGCAGCCAAGAGGTTGGCGGGAGATACAATGAGCAGTTCTTC